This TCR beta chain was sequenced in a study of OX40 agonist ivuxolimab in advanced cancers. Assay: immunoSEQ multiplex PCR; the TCRdb copy retains only in-frame clones and omits some. The sample records about 21,000 clones, 60% to 80% being singletons. Trimming removed 4 bases at V and 0 bases at J, with 12 bases between. Germline assignment: CDR1 LGHNA and CDR2 YSLEER. This CDR3 has 15 residues. At baseline, cycle 4 day 1, and cycle 7 day 1, blood was sampled. This material consisted of CD4+ or CD8+ T cells sorted from blood, taken in a trial of the OX40 agonist ivuxolimab. The TCR was taken from an adult with an advanced solid tumor such as melanoma, head and neck, liver or kidney cancer. The chain couples TRBV4-3 to TRBJ1-2; D perhaps matches TRBD1 (6 bases). The CDR3 reads CASSPGTTANYGYTF. The DNA for the CDR3 is TGCGCCAGCAGCCCCGGGACAACAGCTAACTATGGCTACACCTTC.